These T cell receptor beta chains were read from a single sample in a study of T cells in Graves' hyperthyroidism and ophthalmopathy. TCRdb called the multiplex PCR reads again in MiXCR, with one record for every CDR3 protein. The table lists roughly 500,000 distinct CDR3 sequences, approximately 49% of them singletons. Sequenced: peripheral blood or thyroid tissue (not recorded which). The receptors here all came from an adult woman with Graves' disease, either hyperthyroidism or ophthalmopathy (not recorded which). Both conserved end residues are part of each CDR3. D genes are given only for firm matches. Clone size is shown for a subset of rows, as once, few, many or a class of expanded clone.

CDR3 protein,CDR3 DNA,V gene,clone size,D gene,J gene
CASSPRGGPGGYTF,TGTGCCAGCAGCCCACGAGGGGGCCCAGGTGGCTACACCTTC,TRBV7-2,.,TRBD1,TRBJ1-2
CSALGQLNTEAFF,TGCAGCGCCTTGGGACAGCTGAACACTGAAGCTTTCTTT,TRBV29-1,many,TRBD1,TRBJ1-1
CASGQAGETQYF,TGCGCCAGCGGCCAAGCTGGGGAGACCCAGTACTTC,TRBV5-4,few,.,TRBJ2-5
CASSRSDRSTDTQYF,TGCGCCAGCAGTAGATCGGACAGGTCCACAGATACGCAGTATTTT,TRBV5-1,.,TRBD1,TRBJ2-3
CASSAGEENTEAFF,TGTGCCAGCAGTGCCGGGGAGGAGAACACTGAAGCTTTCTTT,TRBV12-3/TRBV12-4,many,.,TRBJ1-1
CASTQNRGRQPQHF,TGTGCCAGCACCCAAAACAGGGGGAGGCAGCCCCAGCATTTT,TRBV7-8,.,TRBD1,TRBJ1-5
CATSVGYMDGYTF,TGTGCCACCAGTGTAGGGTACATGGATGGCTACACCTTC,TRBV24-1,.,.,TRBJ1-2
CASSLGPGLINQPQHF,TGTGCCAGCAGCTTAGGCCCGGGACTGATCAATCAGCCCCAGCATTTT,TRBV7-9,.,.,TRBJ1-5
CATSDFGRDGSYEQYF,TGTGCCACCAGTGATTTTGGCAGGGACGGTTCCTACGAGCAGTACTTC,TRBV24-1,.,.,TRBJ2-7
CASTSRWNTEAFF,TGTGCCAGCACGTCAAGGTGGAACACTGAAGCTTTCTTT,TRBV5-8,many,.,TRBJ1-1
CASSPTGTYGYTF,TGTGCCAGCAGCCCGACAGGCACCTATGGCTACACCTTC,TRBV7-2,many,.,TRBJ1-2
CASSQGVLGSGTQYF,TGTGCCAGCAGCCAAGGGGTCCTTGGTAGCGGGACCCAGTACTTC,TRBV4-2,.,.,TRBJ2-5
CASSLGNSGSTDTQYF,TGTGCCAGCAGCTTAGGAAACAGCGGGTCCACAGATACGCAGTATTTT,TRBV7-8,.,.,TRBJ2-3
CASSFSGTGDEKLFF,TGTGCCAGCAGCTTCTCCGGGACAGGGGACGAAAAACTGTTTTTT,TRBV7-2,.,TRBD1,TRBJ1-4
CASSPPGQAGNTIYF,TGTGCCAGCTCACCACCGGGACAGGCTGGAAACACCATATATTTT,TRBV18,.,TRBD1,TRBJ1-3
CASSPWGQGYNSPLHF,TGTGCCAGCAGTCCTTGGGGGCAGGGGTATAATTCACCCCTCCACTTT,TRBV2,.,.,TRBJ1-6
CSVAGTGDSPLHF,TGCAGCGTTGCCGGGACAGGGGATTCACCCCTCCACTTT,TRBV29-1,.,TRBD1,TRBJ1-6
CASNLTPTGELFF,TGTGCCAGCAATCTAACACCAACCGGGGAGCTGTTTTTT,TRBV6-2/TRBV6-3,many,.,TRBJ2-2
CSARDQRHYGYTF,TGCAGTGCTAGAGATCAGAGGCATTATGGCTACACCTTC,TRBV20-1,many,.,TRBJ1-2
CAIKDRQETQYF,TGTGCCATCAAGGACAGACAAGAGACCCAGTACTTC,TRBV10-3,many,.,TRBJ2-5
CASSWAGTETQYF,TGTGCCAGCAGTTGGGCAGGGACGGAGACCCAGTACTTC,TRBV25-1,.,.,TRBJ2-5
CASSLDSTGELFF,TGCGCCAGCAGCTTGGACAGCACCGGGGAGCTGTTTTTT,TRBV5-1,many,.,TRBJ2-2
CASSVADRVQETQYF,TGTGCCAGCAGCGTAGCGGACAGGGTACAAGAGACCCAGTACTTC,TRBV9,many,TRBD1,TRBJ2-5
CASSLAPRTGITEAFF,TGTGCCAGCAGCTTAGCACCTAGGACAGGGATCACTGAAGCTTTCTTT,TRBV7-8,few,TRBD1,TRBJ1-1
CSVEVRNEQFF,TGCAGCGTTGAGGTGCGGAATGAGCAGTTCTTC,TRBV29-1,many,.,TRBJ2-1
CASTPGGLQETQYF,TGTGCCAGCACCCCGGGTGGGCTACAAGAGACCCAGTACTTC,TRBV28,few,.,TRBJ2-5
CASSLGVGPTNTGELFF,TGTGCCAGCAGCTTAGGGGTGGGACCCACGAACACCGGGGAGCTGTTTTTT,TRBV7-3,.,.,TRBJ2-2
CASSTRTVYEQYF,TGTGCCAGCAGCACCAGGACCGTCTACGAGCAGTACTTC,TRBV7-6,many,.,TRBJ2-7
CASTGTGVRETQYF,TGTGCCAGCACCGGGACAGGGGTGAGAGAGACCCAGTACTTC,TRBV6-6,.,TRBD1,TRBJ2-5
CASRTPSGSPHEQYF,TGTGCCAGCAGGACTCCTAGCGGGAGTCCCCACGAGCAGTACTTC,TRBV15,.,TRBD2,TRBJ2-7
CSAIAGVSEQYF,TGCAGTGCTATAGCGGGAGTATCGGAGCAGTACTTC,TRBV20-1,.,TRBD2,TRBJ2-7
CASTPGQGQSEQYF,TGTGCCAGCACTCCGGGACAGGGGCAGAGCGAGCAGTACTTC,TRBV28,.,TRBD1,TRBJ2-7